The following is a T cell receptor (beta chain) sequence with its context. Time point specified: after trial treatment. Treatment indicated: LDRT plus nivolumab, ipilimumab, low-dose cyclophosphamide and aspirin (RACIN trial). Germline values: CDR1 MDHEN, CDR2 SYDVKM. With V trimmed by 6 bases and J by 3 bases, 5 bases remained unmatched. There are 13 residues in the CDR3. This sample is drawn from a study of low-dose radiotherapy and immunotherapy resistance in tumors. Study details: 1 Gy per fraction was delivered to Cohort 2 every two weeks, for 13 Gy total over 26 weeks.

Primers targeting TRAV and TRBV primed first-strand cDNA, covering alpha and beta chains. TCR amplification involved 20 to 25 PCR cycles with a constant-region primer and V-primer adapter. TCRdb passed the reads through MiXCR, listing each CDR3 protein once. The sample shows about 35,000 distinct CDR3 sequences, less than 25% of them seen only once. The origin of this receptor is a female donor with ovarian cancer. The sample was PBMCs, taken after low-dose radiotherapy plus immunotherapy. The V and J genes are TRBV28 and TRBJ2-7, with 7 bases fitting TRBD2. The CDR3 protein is CASSGEGRYEQYF. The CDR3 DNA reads TGTGCCAGCAGCGGGGAGGGTCGCTACGAGCAGTACTTC.